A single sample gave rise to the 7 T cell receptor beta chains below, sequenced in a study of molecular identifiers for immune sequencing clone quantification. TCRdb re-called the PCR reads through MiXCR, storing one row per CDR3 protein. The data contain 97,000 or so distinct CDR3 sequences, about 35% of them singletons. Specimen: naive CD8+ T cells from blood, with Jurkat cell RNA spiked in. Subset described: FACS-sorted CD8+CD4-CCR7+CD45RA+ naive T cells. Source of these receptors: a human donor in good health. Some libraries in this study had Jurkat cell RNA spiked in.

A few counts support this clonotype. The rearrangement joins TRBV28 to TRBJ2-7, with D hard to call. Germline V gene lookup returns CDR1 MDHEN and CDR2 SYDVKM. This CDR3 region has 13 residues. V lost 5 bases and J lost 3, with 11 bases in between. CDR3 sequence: CASSPPRSYEQYF. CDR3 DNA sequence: TGTGCCAGCAGTCCGCCAAGAAGCTACGAGCAGTACTTC.

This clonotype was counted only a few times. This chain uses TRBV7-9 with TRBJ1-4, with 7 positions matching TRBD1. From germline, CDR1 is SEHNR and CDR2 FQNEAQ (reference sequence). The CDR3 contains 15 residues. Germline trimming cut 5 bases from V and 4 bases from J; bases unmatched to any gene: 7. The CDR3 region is CASSALGGLNEKLFF. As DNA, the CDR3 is TGTGCCAGCAGCGCCCTAGGGGGCCTTAATGAAAAACTGTTTTTT.

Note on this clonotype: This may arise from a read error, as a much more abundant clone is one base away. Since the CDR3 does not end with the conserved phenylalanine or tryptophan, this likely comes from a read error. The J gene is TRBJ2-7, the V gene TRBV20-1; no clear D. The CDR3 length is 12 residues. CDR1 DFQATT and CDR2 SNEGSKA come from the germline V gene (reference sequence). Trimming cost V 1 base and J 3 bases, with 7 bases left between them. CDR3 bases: TGCAGTGCTAGAGGAATTGGCTACGAGCAGTACTTA. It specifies CSARGIGYEQYL.

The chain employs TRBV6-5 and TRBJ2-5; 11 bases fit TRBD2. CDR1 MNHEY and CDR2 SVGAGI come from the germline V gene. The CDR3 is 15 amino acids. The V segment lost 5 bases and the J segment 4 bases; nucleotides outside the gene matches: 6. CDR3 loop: CASSPLAGVGETQYF. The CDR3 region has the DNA TGTGCCAGCAGTCCACTAGCGGGAGTTGGAGAGACCCAGTACTTC.

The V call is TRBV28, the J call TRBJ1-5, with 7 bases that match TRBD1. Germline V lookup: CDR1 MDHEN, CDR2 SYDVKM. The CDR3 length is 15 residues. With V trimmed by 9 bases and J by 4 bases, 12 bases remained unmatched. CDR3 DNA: TGTGCCAGGTCCCCCCCGACAGGGTCAAATCAGCCCCAGCATTTT. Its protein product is CARSPPTGSNQPQHF. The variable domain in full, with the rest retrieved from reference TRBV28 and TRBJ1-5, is DVKVTQSSRYLVKRTGEKVFLECVQDMDHENMFWYRQDPGLGLRLIYFSYDVKMKEKGDIPEGYSVSREKKERFSLILESASTNQTSMYLCARSPPTGSNQPQHFGDGTRLSIL.

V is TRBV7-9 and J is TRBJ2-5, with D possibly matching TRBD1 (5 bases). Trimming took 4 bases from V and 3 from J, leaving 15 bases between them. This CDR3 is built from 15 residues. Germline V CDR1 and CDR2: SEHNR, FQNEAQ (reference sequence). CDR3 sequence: CASSSPPGLEETQYF. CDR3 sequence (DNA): TGTGCCAGCAGCTCCCCGCCAGGGCTTGAAGAGACCCAGTACTTC.

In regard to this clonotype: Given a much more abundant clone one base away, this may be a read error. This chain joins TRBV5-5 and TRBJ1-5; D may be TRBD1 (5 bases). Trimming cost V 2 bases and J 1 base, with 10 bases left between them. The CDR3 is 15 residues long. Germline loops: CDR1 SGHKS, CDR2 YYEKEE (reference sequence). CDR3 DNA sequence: TGTGCCAGCAGCTTCGGTTGGGGGAGCAATCAGCCCCAGCATTTT. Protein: CASSFGWGSNQPQHF.